This is a list of T cell receptor beta chains from one sample in a study of blood T cell repertoires in COVID-19. The method was immunoSEQ multiplex PCR; TCRdb's version includes in-frame clones alone and lacks a portion of them. The profile covers about 320,000 clones, with around 90% appearing a single time and 4.5% to 6.5% taken by the ten largest. The sequencing sample was made of PBMCs or T cells enriched from blood (not recorded which). Source of these receptors: a man in his sixties who had recovered from COVID-19. The CDR3 runs from the conserved cysteine through the conserved F or W. A D gene is named only where the DNA matches it firmly. Only some rows state a clone size, as once, few, many or a class for expanded clones.

>few|TRBJ2-7|TRBD1|TRBV28
TGTGCCAGCAGCCACAGTCCCGGGACAGGGGCATCCGAGCAGTACTTC
CASSHSPGTGASEQYF
>few|TRBJ2-6|NA|TRBV30
TGTGCCTGGAGTACTAGCTCCTCTGGGGCCAACGTCCTGACTTTC
CAWSTSSSGANVLTF
>NA|TRBJ1-5|NA|TRBV4-2
TGTGCCAGCAGCCAAGACCCCCATAGCAATCAGCCCCAGCATTTT
CASSQDPHSNQPQHF
>NA|TRBJ2-2|TRBD2|TRBV2
TGTGCCAGCAAGTTTTGGACTAGCGGGAGGGATCTGAACACCGGGGAGCTGTTTTTT
CASKFWTSGRDLNTGELFF
>NA|TRBJ2-7|TRBD1|TRBV6-4
TGTGCCAGGACAGGGCAAAGGAGCTCCTACGAGCAGTACTTC
CARTGQRSSYEQYF
>NA|TRBJ2-1|TRBD2|TRBV7-2
TGTGCCAGCAGCTCGACACTAGCGGGAGCCTACAATGAGCAGTTCTTC
CASSSTLAGAYNEQFF
>NA|TRBJ2-7|NA|TRBV5-1
TGCGCCAGCAGCTTGACAGGTACGGTCTACGAGCAGTACTTC
CASSLTGTVYEQYF
>NA|TRBJ1-5|TRBD1|TRBV6-6
TGTGCCAGCAGTCTTCCAGTAACAGGGGGCAATCAGCCCCAGCATTTT
CASSLPVTGGNQPQHF
>NA|TRBJ1-1|TRBD1|TRBV24-1
TGTGCCACCAGTCTACAGGGGGGAAGGACTGAAGCTTTCTTT
CATSLQGGRTEAFF
>once|TRBJ1-2|NA|TRBV11-2
TGTGCCAGCAGCTCAGGGTTGTACTATGGCTACACCTTC
CASSSGLYYGYTF
>NA|TRBJ2-1|NA|TRBV6-5
TGTGCCAGCAGTTTGACTACCTCCTACAATGAGCAGTTCTTC
CASSLTTSYNEQFF
>many|TRBJ2-7|NA|TRBV6-5
TGTGCCAGCAGCCTTCGGGGGTCCCTCTCCTACGAGCAGTACTTC
CASSLRGSLSYEQYF
>NA|TRBJ2-3|NA|TRBV6-5
TGTGCCAGCAGGCCAGCGGGCCTCACAGATACGCAGTATTTT
CASRPAGLTDTQYF
>NA|TRBJ2-4|TRBD1|TRBV5-1
TGCGCCAGCAGCGAACAGGGGAATGGGAACATTCAGTACTTC
CASSEQGNGNIQYF
>NA|TRBJ2-7|TRBD1|TRBV19
TGTGCCAGTAGTACACCCGGGACAGGTACCGTCGAGCAGTACTTC
CASSTPGTGTVEQYF
>NA|TRBJ2-5|NA|TRBV7-2
TGTGCCAGCAGCTCTACAGGGTTCGTAGAGACCCAGTACTTC
CASSSTGFVETQYF
>NA|TRBJ1-1|TRBD1|TRBV5-1
TGCGCCAGCAGCTTGGAGGGACAGGGGGTTACTGAAGCTTTCTTT
CASSLEGQGVTEAFF
>once|TRBJ2-5|NA|TRBV5-5
TGTGCCAGCAGACTCAACGAGTACCAAGAGACCCAGTACTTC
CASRLNEYQETQYF
>NA|TRBJ1-4|TRBD1|TRBV10-3
TGTGCCATCTCCGACAGGGATCACGGTGAAAAACTGTTTTTT
CAISDRDHGEKLFF
>NA|TRBJ2-7|NA|TRBV7-3
TGTGCCAGCAGCTTAACGGTGGGGGGGCCCACCGGAGTGGATGAGCAGTACTTC
CASSLTVGGPTGVDEQYF
>NA|TRBJ1-3|NA|TRBV7-9
TGTGCCAGCAGCCCCGTTTATGGAAACACCATATATTTT
CASSPVYGNTIYF
>NA|TRBJ2-3|TRBD2|TRBV10-1
TGCGCCAGCAGTGGTGCGGGGGGACTGAGCACAGATACGCAGTATTTT
CASSGAGGLSTDTQYF
>NA|TRBJ2-2|NA|TRBV19
TGTGCCAGTAGTCCAAGGGACTCCCCCACCGGGGAGCTGTTTTTT
CASSPRDSPTGELFF
>NA|TRBJ2-5|NA|TRBV24-1
TGTGCCACCAGTGACAATAGACAGGCTCAAGAGACCCAGTACTTC
CATSDNRQAQETQYF
>NA|TRBJ2-1|TRBD1|TRBV7-9
TGTGCCAGCAGCAGGACAGGGGGGACCTACAATGAGCAGTTCTTC
CASSRTGGTYNEQFF
>NA|TRBJ2-3|NA|TRBV9
TGTGCCAGCAGCGTAGTGGGGCAGATTGAGGCAGATACGCAGTATTTT
CASSVVGQIEADTQYF
>NA|TRBJ1-6|NA|TRBV6-5
TGTGCCAGCAGTTACCAGGCAGGGAGGAAGAATTCACCCCTCCACTTT
CASSYQAGRKNSPLHF
>NA|TRBJ2-7|TRBD2|TRBV4-2
TGTGCCAGCAGCCAAGCCGGGACTAGCCGCTACGAGCAGTACTTC
CASSQAGTSRYEQYF
>NA|TRBJ2-5|TRBD1|TRBV7-2
TGTGCCAGCAGCCTAACCGGGACAGGGAGAAAGACCCAGTACTTC
CASSLTGTGRKTQYF
>NA|TRBJ2-3|NA|TRBV28
TGTGCCAAAACGACTAGTAGAGGGGATACGCAGTATTTT
CAKTTSRGDTQYF
>NA|TRBJ1-3|TRBD1|TRBV5-6
TGTGCCAGCAGCCTTGGGGGACAGTGGTTCGCTGGAAACACCATATATTTT
CASSLGGQWFAGNTIYF
>NA|TRBJ1-4|TRBD1|TRBV5-5
TGTGCCAGCAGCTTCGGACAGGTCGGAACTAATGAAAAACTGTTTTTT
CASSFGQVGTNEKLFF
>NA|TRBJ1-3|TRBD1|TRBV5-5
TGTGCCAGCAGCTTGGCCTCGGGACAGACTGGAAACACCATATATTTT
CASSLASGQTGNTIYF
>once|TRBJ2-4|TRBD1|TRBV6-2/TRBV6-3
TGTGCCAGCAGTTACACGGGACAGGAGACCTTTGACATTCAGTACTTC
CASSYTGQETFDIQYF
>NA|TRBJ1-2|NA|TRBV24-1
TGTGCCACCAGTGAAGCTGACACGGATGGCTACACCTTC
CATSEADTDGYTF
>NA|TRBJ2-1|NA|TRBV7-3
TGTGCCAGCAGCTTAAGCCCCGCAGGGTTTACCTACAATGAGCAGTTCTTC
CASSLSPAGFTYNEQFF
>NA|TRBJ2-3|TRBD2|TRBV4-3
TGCGCCAGCAGCCGAGGCTGGGGGGGGACAGATACGCAGTATTTT
CASSRGWGGTDTQYF
>NA|TRBJ1-1|NA|TRBV28
TGTGCCAGCAGTTTAATCTCCACTGAAGCTTTCTTT
CASSLISTEAFF
>few|TRBJ1-4|NA|TRBV2
TGTGCCAGCAGCCTACTGGTAGCTAATGAAAAACTGTTTTTT
CASSLLVANEKLFF
>NA|TRBJ2-1|TRBD2|TRBV15
TGTGCCACCAATTCCGGGGGGAACAACGGTGAGCAGTTCTTC
CATNSGGNNGEQFF
>NA|TRBJ2-1|NA|TRBV5-1
TGCGCCAGCAGCTTAACTAGTGAAAACAATGAGCAGTTCTTC
CASSLTSENNEQFF
>NA|TRBJ1-1|NA|TRBV7-2
TGTGCCAGCACTCCCGGAGGGGCGTACACTGAAGCTTTCTTT
CASTPGGAYTEAFF
>NA|TRBJ2-7|NA|TRBV6-5
TGTGCCAGCAGTTACTCGAACAGCCACTCCTACGAGCAGTACTTC
CASSYSNSHSYEQYF
>NA|TRBJ2-1|TRBD2|TRBV5-1
TGCGCCAGCAGCGTCGGGGTAGCGGGGTCCTACAATGAGCAGTTCTTC
CASSVGVAGSYNEQFF
>once|TRBJ2-1|TRBD2|TRBV4-1
TGCGCCAGCAGCCAAGAGGCTAGCGGGAGCCAAGGGAGGTACAATGAGCAGTTCTTC
CASSQEASGSQGRYNEQFF
>NA|TRBJ2-2|NA|TRBV4-3
TGCGCCAGCAGCCAGTCTATCCGGGGTACCGGGGAGCTGTTTTTT
CASSQSIRGTGELFF
>NA|TRBJ2-1|NA|TRBV3-1/TRBV3-2
TGTGCCAGCAGCCATGGGAGGAAGGTCTACAATGAGCAGTTCTTC
CASSHGRKVYNEQFF
>NA|TRBJ2-1|TRBD1|TRBV6-2/TRBV6-3
TGTGCCAGCAGTTACGCGGGACAGGGGGCGCCGGGTAATGAGCAGTTCTTC
CASSYAGQGAPGNEQFF
>few|TRBJ1-3|TRBD1|TRBV18
TGTGCCAGCTCACCTGACAGGGCTGGAAACACCATATATTTT
CASSPDRAGNTIYF
>NA|TRBJ2-3|TRBD1|TRBV19
TGTGCCAGTAGTATGGGACAGACTGGCACAGATACGCAGTATTTT
CASSMGQTGTDTQYF
>NA|TRBJ2-1|TRBD2|TRBV6-2/TRBV6-3
TGTGCCAGCAGTAGACTAGCGGGGAACTACAATGAGCAGTTCTTC
CASSRLAGNYNEQFF
>NA|TRBJ2-7|NA|TRBV14
TGTGCCAGCAGCAACTCACAGGGACCTACAGGCGAGCAGTACTTC
CASSNSQGPTGEQYF
>NA|TRBJ1-4|NA|TRBV28
TGTGCCAGCAGTCCCGGGGGGGGTGGGAATGAAAAACTGTTTTTT
CASSPGGGGNEKLFF
>few|TRBJ1-2|NA|TRBV29-1
TGCAGCGGTGGGGCCCTCGACTATGGCTACACCTTC
CSGGALDYGYTF
>NA|TRBJ2-3|TRBD2|TRBV4-2
TGTGCCAGCAGCCAGACTAGCGGGGCCAGCACAGATACGCAGTATTTT
CASSQTSGASTDTQYF
>NA|TRBJ2-5|TRBD1|TRBV5-1
TGCGCCAGCAGCCCCGGACAGGGCTTAGAGACCCAGTACTTC
CASSPGQGLETQYF
>NA|TRBJ1-4|NA|TRBV4-1
TGCGCCAGCAGCCAATTCCTCCCAACAGGGTCGGGGGAAAAACTGTTTTTT
CASSQFLPTGSGEKLFF
>NA|TRBJ2-7|NA|TRBV5-1
TGCGCCAGCAGCTTACAGGAACACTACGAGCAGTACTTC
CASSLQEHYEQYF
>NA|TRBJ2-1|TRBD1|TRBV5-6
TGTGCCAGCAGCTTGGACAGGGGGCGGGAGCAGTTCTTC
CASSLDRGREQFF